This T cell receptor (beta chain) was recorded in a study of cytomegalovirus exposure and HLA in healthy donors. Primers included in the PCR were 60 Vbeta and 13 Jbeta primers. TCRdb keeps only in-frame clones here, not all; method: immunoSEQ multiplex PCR. The data contain about 160,000 clones, about four fifths of them singletons. The sequencing input was PBMCs. The TCR originated in a young man in good health and CMV-seronegative.

CDR3 amino acids: CASSLGREAFF. In nucleotides, the CDR3 is TGCGCCAGCAGCTTGGGCAGAGAAGCTTTCTTT. The rearrangement uses TRBV5-1 and TRBJ1-1; D gene unclear. The CDR3 spans 11 residues. From germline, CDR1 is SGHRS and CDR2 YFSETQ. The V and J ends lost 0 bases and 8 bases respectively, with 5 bases between them.